The sequence of this T cell receptor beta chain was determined in a study of T cells in Graves' hyperthyroidism and ophthalmopathy. This clonotype appeared many times. The source of the PBMCs was less than 12 ml of fresh peripheral blood. Looked up from germline, CDR1 is SNHLY and CDR2 is FYNNEI. The CDR3 sequence is 14 residues long. Trimming shortened V by 8 bases and J by 0 bases, and 11 bases separated the two germline ends. Amplification yielded TCR beta CDR3 regions, with RNA transcripts as the source. A first-round RT-PCR of the TCR CDR3 used the HTBI primer set. One entry per CDR3 protein results from TCRdb running MiXCR on the multiplex PCR reads. The profile covers 550,000 to 850,000 distinct CDR3 sequences, with around 20% appearing a single time and 16% taken by the ten largest.

The J gene is TRBJ1-5, the V gene TRBV2; D is ambiguous. Sequences were obtained from blood. The receptor comes from a woman between 50 and 59 years old with Graves' hyperthyroidism that later progressed to Graves' ophthalmopathy. Here the CDR3 DNA reads TGTGCCAGCTCCGAAGTACTTAGCAATCAGCCCCAGCATTTT. Translation: CASSEVLSNQPQHF.